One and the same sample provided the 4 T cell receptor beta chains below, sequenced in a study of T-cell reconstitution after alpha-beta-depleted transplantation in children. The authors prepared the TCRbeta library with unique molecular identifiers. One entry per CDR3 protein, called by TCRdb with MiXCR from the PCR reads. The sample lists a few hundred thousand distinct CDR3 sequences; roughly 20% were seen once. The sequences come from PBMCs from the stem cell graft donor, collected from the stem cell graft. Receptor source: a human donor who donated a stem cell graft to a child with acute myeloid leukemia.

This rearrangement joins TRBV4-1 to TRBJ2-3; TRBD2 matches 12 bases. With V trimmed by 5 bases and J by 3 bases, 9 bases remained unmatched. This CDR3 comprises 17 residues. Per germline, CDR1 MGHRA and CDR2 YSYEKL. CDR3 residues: CASSRDPGTSGTDTQYF. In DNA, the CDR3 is TGCGCCAGCAGCAGGGACCCGGGGACTAGCGGGACAGATACGCAGTATTTT.

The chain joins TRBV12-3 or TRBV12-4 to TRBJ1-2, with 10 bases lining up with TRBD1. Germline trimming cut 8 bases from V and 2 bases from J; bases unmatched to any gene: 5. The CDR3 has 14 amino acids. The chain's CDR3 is CASGQGGINYGYTF. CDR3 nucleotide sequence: TGTGCCAGCGGACAGGGGGGTATAAACTATGGCTACACCTTC.

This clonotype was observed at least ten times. CDR3 protein: CSVEVGDIKETQYF. The DNA of the CDR3 is TGCAGCGTTGAAGTGGGTGACATAAAAGAGACCCAGTACTTC. V gene TRBV29-1 combines with J gene TRBJ2-5; D unresolved. CDR3 length equals 14 residues. Trimming removed 1 base at V and 3 bases at J, with 12 bases between. CDR1 and CDR2 from the germline V gene are SQVTM and ANQGSEA.

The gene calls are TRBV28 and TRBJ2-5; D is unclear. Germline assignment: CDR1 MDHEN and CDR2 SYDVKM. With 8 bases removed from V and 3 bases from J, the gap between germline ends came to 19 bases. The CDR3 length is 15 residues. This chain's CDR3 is CASAPSKGFEETQYF. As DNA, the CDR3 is TGTGCCAGCGCCCCTTCCAAAGGGTTTGAAGAGACCCAGTACTTC.